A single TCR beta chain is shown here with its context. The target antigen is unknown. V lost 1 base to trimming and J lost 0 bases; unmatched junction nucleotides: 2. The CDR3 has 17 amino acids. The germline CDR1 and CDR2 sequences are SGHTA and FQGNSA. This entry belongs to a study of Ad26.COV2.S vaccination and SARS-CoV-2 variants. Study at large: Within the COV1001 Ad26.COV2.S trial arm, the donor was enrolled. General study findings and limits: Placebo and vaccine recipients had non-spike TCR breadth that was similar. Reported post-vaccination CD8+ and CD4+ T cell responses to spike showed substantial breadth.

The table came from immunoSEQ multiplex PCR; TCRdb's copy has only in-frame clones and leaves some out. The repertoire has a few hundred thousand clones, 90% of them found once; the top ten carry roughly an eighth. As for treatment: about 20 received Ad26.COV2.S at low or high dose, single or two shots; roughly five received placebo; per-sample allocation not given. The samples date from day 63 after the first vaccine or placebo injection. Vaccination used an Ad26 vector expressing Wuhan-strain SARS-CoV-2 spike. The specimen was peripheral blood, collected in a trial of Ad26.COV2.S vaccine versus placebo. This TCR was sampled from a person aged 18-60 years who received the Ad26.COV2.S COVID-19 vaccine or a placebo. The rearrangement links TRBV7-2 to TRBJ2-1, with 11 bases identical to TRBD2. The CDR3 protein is CASSLGLAGTSYNEQFF. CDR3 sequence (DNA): TGTGCCAGCAGCTTAGGACTAGCGGGGACCTCCTACAATGAGCAGTTCTTC.